One and the same sample provided the 22 T cell receptor beta chains below, sequenced in a study of T cells in Graves' hyperthyroidism and ophthalmopathy (dated by TCRdb to between 2018 and 2021). Libraries came from multiplex PCR. Instrument used: Illumina HiSeq 2000. TCR beta CDR3 regions were amplified from RNA transcripts. For the first round of RT-PCR on the TCR CDR3, the HTBI primer set was used together with the Qiagen OneStep RT-PCR kit. The public sequencing data were trimmed at Q25 with fastp and processed into clonotypes with MiXCR by TCRdb, which kept only in-frame beta chains. Identical CDR3 proteins give one entry, which carries the most common genes and DNA. Here the sample has under 300,000 distinct CDR3 sequences; around 13% occur a single time. The ten most abundant clones make up approximately 7.9% of the sample. The material sequenced was blood. These receptors were taken from a woman aged 40 to 49 with Graves' hyperthyroidism.

The rearrangement uses TRBV7-6 and TRBJ2-5; D is uncertain. Germline CDR1 SGHVS, CDR2 FNYEAQ. Trimming took 8 bases from V and 0 from J, leaving 10 bases between them. CDR3 size: 13 residues. The CDR3 coding sequence is TGTGCCAGCTCGTGGCGGAACCAAGAGACCCAGTACTTC. Translation gives CASSWRNQETQYF.

This clonotype was counted ten times or more. The chain carries TRBV12-3 or TRBV12-4 and TRBJ1-6, with 9 bases lining up with TRBD1. V trimming: 2 bases; J trimming: 7 bases; junction bases outside the gene matches: 6. This CDR3 has 16 amino acids. CDR3 bases: TGTGCCAGCAGTTTATATTGGGACAGGGTCAATTCACCCCTCCACTTT. It encodes CASSLYWDRVNSPLHF.

The chain joins TRBV7-9 to TRBJ2-1; 9 bases align to TRBD1. The CDR3 sequence is 15 residues long. After removal of 5 bases from V and 9 bases from J, the junction contained 11 bases not matched to a gene. Germline V gene data show CDR1 as SEHNR and CDR2 as FQNEAQ (reference sequence). The CDR3, as DNA: TGTGCCAGCAGCCTCACAGGGGGCGCTGAGGGTGAGCAGTTCTTC. Translating gives CASSLTGGAEGEQFF. Full variable domain (rest looked up from reference TRBV7-9 and TRBJ2-1): DTGVSQNPRHKITKRGQNVTFRCDPISEHNRLYWYRQTLGQGPEFLTYFQNEAQLEKSRLLSDRFSAERPKGSFSTLEIQRTEQGDSAMYLCASSLTGGAEGEQFFGPGTRLTVL.

This clonotype has at least ten counts. This chain joins TRBV20-1 and TRBJ2-1; no reliable D call. The CDR3 consists of 12 residues. V was trimmed by 6 bases and J by 13 bases, leaving 19 bases between them. Germline V gives CDR1 DFQATT, CDR2 SNEGSKA (reference sequence). CDR3 protein: CSAGEVTRSQFF. CDR3 nucleotide sequence: TGCAGTGCCGGAGAGGTTACTCGCAGCCAGTTCTTC.

Many counts were recorded for this clonotype. The chain links TRBV2 to TRBJ2-5; no clear D gene. The germline V and J ends were trimmed by 6 bases and 5 bases, with 10 bases remaining between them. This CDR3 comprises 12 residues. Germline CDR1 reads SNHLY; CDR2 reads FYNNEI. The chain's CDR3 is CASSPGEETQYF. The CDR3 bases are TGTGCCAGCAGCCCCGGAGAGGAGACCCAGTACTTC.

Remarks on this clonotype: A read error may produce the germline difference seen at one junction end. The chain joins TRBV12-3 or TRBV12-4 to TRBJ1-3; maybe TRBD1 (5 bases). There are 16 residues in the CDR3. The CDR3 DNA follows: TGTGCCAGCAGTTTAGCGGGGACGGACTCTGGAAACACTATATATTTT. Protein sequence: CASSLAGTDSGNTIYF.

The chain is built from TRBV5-4 and TRBJ1-2, with D uncertain. The CDR3 extends over 15 amino acids. V dropped 4 bases and J dropped 4 bases, with 17 bases sitting between them. The germline V gene encodes CDR1 SGHNT and CDR2 YYREEE (reference sequence). Here the CDR3 reads CASSRDYGRFYGYTF. As DNA, the CDR3 is TGTGCCAGCAGCCGCGACTACGGACGGTTCTATGGCTACACCTTC. Based on the CDR3 plus reference TRBV5-4 and TRBJ1-2, the full variable domain is ETGVTQSPTHLIKTRGQQVTLRCSSQSGHNTVSWYQQALGQGPQFIFQYYREEENGRGNFPPRFSGLQFPNYSSELNVNALELDDSALYLCASSRDYGRFYGYTFGSGTRLTVV.

This clonotype came up a few times. V gene TRBV20-1 combines with J gene TRBJ2-7; D unclear. Germline lookup yields CDR1 DFQATT and CDR2 SNEGSKA (reference sequence). CDR3 length: 12 amino acids. With 1 base removed from V and 7 bases from J, the gap between germline ends came to 11 bases. DNA of the CDR3: TGCAGTGCTAGAGTTGGTAGTCGTGAGCAGTACTTC. This encodes CSARVGSREQYF.

This clonotype was counted ten times or more. The chain couples TRBV27 to TRBJ1-5, with 11 nucleotides matching TRBD1. The CDR3 extends over 15 amino acids. CDR1 is MNHEY, CDR2 SMNVEV, per germline (reference sequence). Trimming cost V 11 bases and J 1 base; bases outside gene matches: 7. CDR3 in DNA: TGTGCCGGCTGGACAGGGGGCCCGAGCAATCAGCCCCAGCATTTT. Its translation: CAGWTGGPSNQPQHF.

The chain links TRBV20-1 to TRBJ2-7; 10 bases line up with TRBD2. The germline V gene encodes CDR1 DFQATT and CDR2 SNEGSKA (reference sequence). CDR3 length: 15 amino acids. The V and J ends lost 0 bases and 4 bases, in that order; junction bases with no gene match: 6. The CDR3 DNA is TGCAGTGCTAGAGAAGCTAGCGGGGGTCGTTACGAGCAGTACTTC. Protein sequence: CSAREASGGRYEQYF.

Many counts were recorded for this clonotype. The V and J genes are TRBV2 and TRBJ2-7; 8 bases are a match to TRBD1. Germline-derived CDR1 and CDR2 are SNHLY and FYNNEI. With V trimmed by 7 bases and J by 1 base, 6 bases remained unmatched. CDR3 size: 14 residues. The CDR3: CASKDRVSSYEQYF. The DNA for the CDR3 is TGTGCCAGCAAGGACAGGGTTTCGTCCTACGAGCAGTACTTC.

In its sample, this clonotype was seen many times. The chain combines TRBV12-3 or TRBV12-4 with TRBJ1-6, with D uncertain. Between the trimmed V and J ends, which lost 2 bases and 6 bases, there was a span of 20 bases. The CDR3 spans 18 residues. The CDR3 loop reads CASSLISLLDRGNSPLHF. CDR3 in DNA: TGTGCCAGCAGTTTAATTTCCCTATTGGACCGGGGTAATTCACCCCTCCACTTT.

This clonotype was recorded many times. This chain uses TRBV7-9 with TRBJ2-1; no firm D call. The CDR3 has 12 amino acids. CDR1 and CDR2 (germline): SEHNR, FQNEAQ (reference sequence). Trimming took 2 bases from V and 8 from J, leaving 7 bases between them. CDR3 sequence reads: CASSLSPYEQFF. CDR3 DNA: TGTGCCAGCAGCTTATCTCCTTATGAGCAGTTCTTC. The full variable domain, completed using reference TRBV7-9 and TRBJ2-1, is DTGVSQNPRHKITKRGQNVTFRCDPISEHNRLYWYRQTLGQGPEFLTYFQNEAQLEKSRLLSDRFSAERPKGSFSTLEIQRTEQGDSAMYLCASSLSPYEQFFGPGTRLTVL.

This clonotype was counted at least ten times. CDR3 sequence (DNA): TGTGCCAGCAGGGCCAGTTGGGTGAACACTGAAGCTTTCTTT. Translated, it gives CASRASWVNTEAFF. The rearrangement joins TRBV28 to TRBJ1-1; D remains unclear. V shed 6 bases and J shed 0 bases, with 11 bases lying between them. CDR1 and CDR2 (germline): MDHEN, SYDVKM. This CDR3 comprises 14 residues. Full variable domain (rest looked up from reference TRBV28 and TRBJ1-1): DVKVTQSSRYLVKRTGEKVFLECVQDMDHENMFWYRQDPGLGLRLIYFSYDVKMKEKGDIPEGYSVSREKKERFSLILESASTNQTSMYLCASRASWVNTEAFFGQGTRLTVV.

CDR3 residues: CASSQSLGQGNTEAFF. The CDR3 DNA reads TGTGCCAGCAGCCAGAGTCTGGGACAGGGTAACACTGAAGCTTTCTTT. The rearrangement joins TRBV3-1 to TRBJ1-1; the match to TRBD1 covers 9 bases. The CDR3 spans 16 residues. The V segment lost 3 bases and the J segment 2 bases; nucleotides outside the gene matches: 7. The V gene's germline CDR1 is LGHDT and CDR2 YNNKEL (reference sequence).

This clonotype was detected many times. The chain couples TRBV24-1 to TRBJ1-1; no clear D. Germline V lookup: CDR1 KGHDR, CDR2 SFDVKD. V lost 3 bases, J lost 3 bases, and 4 bases lay in between. The CDR3 length is 12 residues. In DNA, the CDR3 is TGTGCCACCAGTGATCCCCACACTGAAGCTTTCTTT. As protein: CATSDPHTEAFF.

This clonotype was seen many times. The V gene is TRBV18, the J gene TRBJ1-4, with D uncertain. V lost 4 bases to trimming and J lost 7 bases, with 7 bases between them. The CDR3 has 12 residues. The V gene's germline CDR1 is KGHSH and CDR2 LQKENI. CDR3: CASSRLSEKLFF. CDR3 nucleotide sequence: TGTGCCAGCTCACGACTGAGTGAAAAACTGTTTTTT.

Comments on this clonotype: A much larger clone sits a single nucleotide away, making a read error possible. This chain joins TRBV5-1 and TRBJ2-7, with D tentatively TRBD1 (5 bases). The germline V gene has CDR1 SGHRS and CDR2 YFSETQ. The CDR3 has 15 amino acids. The CDR3 region is CASSQGVVGSYEHYF. CDR3 DNA sequence: TGCGCCAGCAGCCAAGGGGTGGTCGGCTCCTACGAGCACTACTTC.

This clonotype was seen many times. The gene calls are TRBV7-3 and TRBJ2-1, with 7 bases aligning to TRBD2. Trimming cost V 5 bases and J 0 bases; bases outside gene matches: 7. CDR1 is SGHTA, CDR2 FQGTGA, per germline. This CDR3 has 16 amino acids. Here the CDR3 reads CASSPTSASSYNEQFF. The CDR3 DNA is TGTGCCAGCAGCCCAACTAGCGCGAGCTCCTACAATGAGCAGTTCTTC.

This clonotype was seen ten or more times. The chain joins TRBV30 to TRBJ1-4; D unclear. V shed 2 bases and J shed 7 bases, with 8 bases lying between them. Looked up from germline, CDR1 is GTSNPN and CDR2 is SVGIG (reference sequence). The CDR3 has 12 amino acids. CDR3 DNA sequence: TGTGCCTGGAGTCATATTGGTGAAAAACTGTTTTTT. Its translation is CAWSHIGEKLFF.

This clonotype came up many times. The genes are TRBV9 and TRBJ2-5, with a tentative D call TRBD2 (5 bases). V lost 0 bases and J lost 4, with 16 bases in between. Germline V CDR1 and CDR2: SGDLS, YYNGEE. This CDR3 has 16 amino acids. The CDR3 DNA reads TGTGCCAGCAGCGTAGGGGATGGAGGACCTGGAGAGACCCAGTACTTC. Protein: CASSVGDGGPGETQYF.

The count of this clonotype is one. The V gene is TRBV28, the J gene TRBJ2-1; a possible D gene is TRBD1 (6 bases). Deletions cut 10 bases from V and 4 bases from J, with 29 bases between. Germline V gene data show CDR1 as MDHEN and CDR2 as SYDVKM. This CDR3 spans 18 amino acids. CDR3 coding DNA: TGTGCCACCAAGACCGGGCCAGGGGAACGGGTAGGGTACAATGAGCAGTTCTTC. Its protein product is CATKTGPGERVGYNEQFF.